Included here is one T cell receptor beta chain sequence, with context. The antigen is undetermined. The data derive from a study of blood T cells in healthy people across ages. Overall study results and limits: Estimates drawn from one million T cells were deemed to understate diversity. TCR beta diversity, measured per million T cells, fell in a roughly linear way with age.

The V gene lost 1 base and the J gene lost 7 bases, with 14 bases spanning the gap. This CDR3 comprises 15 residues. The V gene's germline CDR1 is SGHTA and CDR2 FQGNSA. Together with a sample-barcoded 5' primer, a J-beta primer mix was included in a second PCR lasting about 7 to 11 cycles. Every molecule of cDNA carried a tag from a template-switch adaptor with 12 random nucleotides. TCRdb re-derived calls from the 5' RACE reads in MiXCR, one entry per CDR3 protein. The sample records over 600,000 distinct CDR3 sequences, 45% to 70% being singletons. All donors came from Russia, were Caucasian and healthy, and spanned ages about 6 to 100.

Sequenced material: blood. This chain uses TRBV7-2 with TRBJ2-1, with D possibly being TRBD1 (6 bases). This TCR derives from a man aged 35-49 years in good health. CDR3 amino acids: CASSLDGRGENEQFF. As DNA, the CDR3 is TGTGCCAGCAGCTTAGATGGCAGGGGTGAGAATGAGCAGTTCTTC.